This is a list of T cell receptor beta chains from one sample in a study of T cells in Graves' hyperthyroidism and ophthalmopathy. TCRdb re-called the multiplex PCR reads with MiXCR, one entry per CDR3 protein. This table has under 450,000 distinct CDR3 sequences, approximately 13% appearing once. What was sequenced was blood. These receptors were collected from a man younger than 45 with Graves' hyperthyroidism that later progressed to Graves' ophthalmopathy. The CDR3 runs from the conserved cysteine through the conserved F or W. The D gene is left open where the match is weak. A clone size is listed for some rows: how often the clone was seen (once, few, many), or a class if it is expanded.

j_call: TRBJ2-5; d_call: TRBD2; clone_size: few; v_call: TRBV7-9; cdr3_aa: CASSHRTGGRETQYF; cdr3_nt: TGTGCCAGCAGCCACCGAACGGGGGGGCGTGAGACCCAGTACTTC
j_call: TRBJ2-1; d_call: NA; clone_size: many; v_call: TRBV12-3/TRBV12-4; cdr3_aa: CASTPLLAGSYNEQFF; cdr3_nt: TGTGCCAGCACCCCACTTCTAGCAGGGTCCTACAATGAGCAGTTCTTC
j_call: TRBJ2-1; d_call: TRBD2; clone_size: few; v_call: TRBV4-1; cdr3_aa: CASSQTLSSGGGEQFF; cdr3_nt: TGCGCCAGCAGCCAAACTTTGTCTAGCGGGGGCGGTGAGCAGTTCTTC
j_call: TRBJ1-1; d_call: TRBD1; clone_size: many; v_call: TRBV5-1; cdr3_aa: CASSPRQGANTEAFF; cdr3_nt: TGCGCCAGCAGCCCCCGACAGGGGGCGAACACTGAAGCTTTCTTT
j_call: TRBJ1-3; d_call: NA; clone_size: NA; v_call: TRBV7-3; cdr3_aa: CASNGSFSGNTIYF; cdr3_nt: TGTGCCAGCAACGGGTCCTTCTCTGGAAACACCATATATTTT
j_call: TRBJ2-1; d_call: NA; clone_size: many; v_call: TRBV20-1; cdr3_aa: CSAPNQGTQFF; cdr3_nt: TGCAGTGCCCCGAATCAGGGAACGCAGTTCTTC
j_call: TRBJ1-3; d_call: NA; clone_size: NA; v_call: TRBV20-1; cdr3_aa: CSARWWGPLSGNTIYF; cdr3_nt: TGCAGTGCTAGATGGTGGGGCCCACTCTCTGGAAACACCATATATTTT
j_call: TRBJ2-7; d_call: TRBD1; clone_size: many; v_call: TRBV28; cdr3_aa: CASNTPGQGPYEQYF; cdr3_nt: TGTGCCAGCAATACCCCGGGACAGGGCCCCTACGAGCAGTACTTC
j_call: TRBJ1-5; d_call: NA; clone_size: NA; v_call: TRBV6-1; cdr3_aa: CASSVIYSNQPQHF; cdr3_nt: TGTGCCAGCAGTGTTATCTATAGCAATCAGCCCCAGCATTTT
j_call: TRBJ1-1; d_call: NA; clone_size: many; v_call: TRBV9; cdr3_aa: CASSVVGTPNTEAFF; cdr3_nt: TGTGCCAGCAGCGTAGTAGGGACTCCGAACACTGAAGCTTTCTTT
j_call: TRBJ2-4; d_call: NA; clone_size: few; v_call: TRBV20-1; cdr3_aa: CSASSPVSGSKNIQYF; cdr3_nt: TGCAGTGCTAGTTCCCCTGTTAGCGGCTCCAAAAACATTCAGTACTTC
j_call: TRBJ2-2; d_call: NA; clone_size: NA; v_call: TRBV20-1; cdr3_aa: CSAPLASGELFF; cdr3_nt: TGCAGTGCACCCCTCGCGTCCGGGGAGCTGTTTTTT
j_call: TRBJ2-5; d_call: NA; clone_size: NA; v_call: TRBV7-6; cdr3_aa: CASSLNLRETQYF; cdr3_nt: TGTGCCAGCAGCTTAAATCTTAGGGAGACCCAGTACTTC
j_call: TRBJ2-7; d_call: NA; clone_size: many; v_call: TRBV11-2; cdr3_aa: CASSLVSANPYEQYF; cdr3_nt: TGTGCCAGCAGCTTAGTGTCGGCAAACCCCTACGAGCAGTACTTC
j_call: TRBJ1-2; d_call: NA; clone_size: few; v_call: TRBV12-3/TRBV12-4; cdr3_aa: CASRGRNYGYTF; cdr3_nt: TGTGCCAGCAGAGGACGGAACTATGGCTACACCTTC
j_call: TRBJ2-7; d_call: NA; clone_size: many; v_call: TRBV12-3/TRBV12-4; cdr3_aa: CASRGVKGQYF; cdr3_nt: TGTGCCAGCAGGGGAGTTAAGGGGCAGTACTTC
j_call: TRBJ2-3; d_call: NA; clone_size: few; v_call: TRBV30; cdr3_aa: CAWSSTGNTQYF; cdr3_nt: TGTGCCTGGAGTTCAACAGGGAATACGCAGTATTTT
j_call: TRBJ1-4; d_call: NA; clone_size: NA; v_call: TRBV5-1; cdr3_aa: CASSLDAGPTNEKLFF; cdr3_nt: TGCGCCAGCAGCTTGGACGCGGGGCCAACTAATGAAAAACTGTTTTTT
j_call: TRBJ2-7; d_call: NA; clone_size: many; v_call: TRBV20-1; cdr3_aa: CSASSGPGASYEQYF; cdr3_nt: TGCAGTGCTTCGTCCGGGCCCGGGGCCTCCTACGAGCAGTACTTC
j_call: TRBJ2-7; d_call: NA; clone_size: many; v_call: TRBV11-2; cdr3_aa: CASRRKFGYEQYF; cdr3_nt: TGTGCCAGCCGCCGGAAATTTGGCTACGAGCAGTACTTC
j_call: TRBJ2-3; d_call: NA; clone_size: NA; v_call: TRBV3-1; cdr3_aa: CASTPGFSADTQYF; cdr3_nt: TGTGCCAGCACCCCAGGATTCTCAGCAGATACGCAGTATTTT
j_call: TRBJ1-1; d_call: NA; clone_size: many; v_call: TRBV30; cdr3_aa: CAWSAFRGEAFF; cdr3_nt: TGTGCCTGGAGTGCGTTTCGGGGTGAAGCTTTCTTT